These 14 T cell receptor beta chains originate from one sample sequenced in a study of post-analysis software for immune sequencing data. Whole-study results and caveats: About 5 TRBV segments, including TRBV5-6, TRBV5-1 and TRBV20-1, were more frequent in patients than controls.

TCR beta cDNA libraries had unique molecular identifiers. TCRdb re-called the PCR reads with MiXCR, one entry per CDR3 protein. The sample consists of around 400,000 distinct CDR3 sequences, roughly 30% of them appearing once. No antigen has been assigned to these receptors. Sequenced sample: blood. The receptor set was obtained from a girl aged 10 to 17 with multiple sclerosis.

The rearrangement uses TRBV10-3 and TRBJ2-5, with D tentatively TRBD1 or TRBD2 (5 bases each). With 2 bases removed from V and 1 base from J, the gap between germline ends came to 8 bases. CDR3 length: 14 residues. Germline V gene lookup returns CDR1 ENHRY and CDR2 SYGVKD. The DNA for the CDR3 is TGTGCCATCAGTGAGAGGGACGGCCAAGAGACCCAGTACTTC. Residues: CAISERDGQETQYF.

The chain uses TRBV7-8 and TRBJ2-3; 7 bases are a match to TRBD2. V trimming: 9 bases; J trimming: 0 bases; junction bases outside the gene matches: 6. Looked up from germline, CDR1 is SGHVS and CDR2 is FQNEAQ. The CDR3 is 14 residues long. The CDR3, as DNA: TGTGCCAGTCTTCGCGGGGGAAGCACAGATACGCAGTATTTT. This gives the protein CASLRGGSTDTQYF.

The chain combines TRBV3-1 with TRBJ1-5; D call uncertain. The CDR3 totals 14 residues. Between the trimmed V and J ends, which lost 3 bases and 2 bases, there was a span of 8 bases. Germline CDR1 reads LGHDT; CDR2 reads YNNKEL (reference sequence). Written as DNA, the CDR3 is TGTGCCAGCAGCCATAGGTCGGGCAATCAGCCCCAGCATTTT. Translated, it gives CASSHRSGNQPQHF.

The chain combines TRBV7-9 with TRBJ2-1; 9 nucleotides line up with TRBD1. The germline V gene has CDR1 SEHNR and CDR2 FQNEAQ (reference sequence). The V gene end was trimmed by 5 bases and the J gene end by 6 bases; junction bases not matched to a gene: 2. CDR3 length equals 13 residues. CDR3 sequence reads: CASSPDRGNEQFF. The CDR3 DNA follows: TGTGCCAGCAGCCCGGACAGGGGCAATGAGCAGTTCTTC.

In its sample, this clonotype was seen a few times. This chain joins TRBV19 and TRBJ2-1, with D perhaps matching TRBD2 (6 bases). The CDR3 runs to 17 residues. Germline V gene sequence: CDR1 LNHDA, CDR2 SQIVND (reference sequence). V lost 1 base and J 4 bases, leaving 17 bases between the germline ends. The CDR3 DNA follows: TGTGCCAGTAGTATAGTCCGGGGGAGCTCAGCTTACAATGAGCAGTTCTTC. Encoded protein: CASSIVRGSSAYNEQFF.

This clonotype appeared a single time. This chain uses TRBV11-1 with TRBJ2-7; D remains ambiguous. The CDR3 extends over 15 amino acids. From germline, CDR1 is SGHAT and CDR2 FQDESV (reference sequence). Trimming removed 5 bases from V and 4 bases from J, with 18 bases in between. The CDR3 loop is CASSTSPQTPYEQYF. In nucleotides, the CDR3 is TGTGCCAGCAGCACAAGCCCCCAGACTCCTTACGAGCAGTACTTC.

The chain couples TRBV7-9 to TRBJ2-7; perhaps TRBD2 as D (6 bases). The CDR3 runs 15 residues. Trimming removed 5 bases at V and 1 base at J, with 15 bases between. Germline CDR1 SEHNR, CDR2 FQNEAQ (reference sequence). DNA for the CDR3: TGTGCCAGCAGCCCTGCTTGGGGGAGGTCCTACGAGCAGTACTTC. It yields the protein CASSPAWGRSYEQYF.

This clonotype was seen a handful of times. The chain joins TRBV4-2 to TRBJ1-2; 9 bases align to TRBD1. J lost 4 bases, V lost 2 bases, and 2 bases had no gene match. The CDR3 is 14 residues long. Germline lookup yields CDR1 LGHNA and CDR2 YNFKEQ. The CDR3 nucleotides read TGTGCCAGCAGCCAACCGACAGGGGGCTATGGCTACACCTTC. Protein: CASSQPTGGYGYTF.

In its sample, this clonotype was seen a few times. As DNA, the CDR3 is TGCAGTGCTACTGAGAGGCAGGCGGAGACCCAGTACTTC. Protein: CSATERQAETQYF. This chain links TRBV20-1 with TRBJ2-5; D is unclear. V lost 4 bases, J lost 5 bases, and 14 bases lay in between. The CDR3 length is 13 residues. CDR1 and CDR2 from the germline V gene are DFQATT and SNEGSKA (reference sequence).

At least ten counts were recorded for this clonotype. The V gene is TRBV6-2 or TRBV6-3, the J gene TRBJ2-1; TRBD2 matches 7 bases. CDR1 is MNHEY and CDR2 is SVGEGT in the germline V gene. The CDR3 extends over 13 amino acids. V lost 5 bases to trimming and J lost 7 bases; unmatched junction nucleotides: 5. CDR3 in DNA: TGTGCCAGCAGTCTGGGGGGGGTAAATGAGCAGTTCTTC. It specifies CASSLGGVNEQFF.

This clonotype was counted only a few times. The chain couples TRBV5-1 to TRBJ2-7; 7 bases match TRBD2. V lost 4 bases, J lost 3 bases, and 10 bases stayed unmatched. The V gene's germline CDR1 is SGHRS and CDR2 YFSETQ. This CDR3 is built from 15 residues. CDR3 bases: TGCGCCAGCAGCCCCCACTTAGCGGGCGGCTACGAGCAGTACTTC. As protein: CASSPHLAGGYEQYF.

This clonotype was counted between two and nine times. The chain couples TRBV7-8 to TRBJ2-1; D might be TRBD2 (5 bases). Germline V CDR1 and CDR2: SGHVS, FQNEAQ. Between the trimmed V and J ends, which lost 5 bases and 9 bases, there was a span of 14 bases. The CDR3 totals 13 residues. The CDR3 sequence is CASSIGVPSEQFF. The CDR3 coding sequence is TGTGCCAGCAGCATCGGGGTCCCCAGTGAGCAGTTCTTC.

This rearrangement joins TRBV7-9 to TRBJ1-4; 9 bases map to TRBD1. This CDR3 has 13 residues. Per the germline V gene, CDR1 is SEHNR and CDR2 is FQNEAQ (reference sequence). J gave up 11 bases and V 5 bases, and 6 bases lay outside the gene matches. DNA of the CDR3: TGTGCCAGCAGCAGAAGGACAGGGGAGAAACTGTTTTTT. Its protein is CASSRRTGEKLFF. The full variable domain, rest sourced from reference TRBV7-9 and TRBJ1-4, is DTGVSQNPRHKITKRGQNVTFRCDPISEHNRLYWYRQTLGQGPEFLTYFQNEAQLEKSRLLSDRFSAERPKGSFSTLEIQRTEQGDSAMYLCASSRRTGEKLFFGSGTQLSVL.

The CDR3 bases are TGTGCCAGCAGCCCCGGGTTTTCAGCGAACACCGGGGAGCTGTTTTTT. Its translation: CASSPGFSANTGELFF. The chain carries TRBV4-2 and TRBJ2-2; no clear D. The CDR3 covers 16 residues. From germline, CDR1 is LGHNA and CDR2 YNFKEQ. The V end lost 4 bases, the J end lost 0 bases, and 12 bases lay between the germline ends.